This T cell receptor (beta chain) is drawn from a study of blood T cell repertoires in COVID-19. Study-wide context: Collection of acute and convalescent COVID-19 samples took place in the United States, Italy and Spain. T cells, B-cell-depleted T cells, or PBMCs provided the cDNA or gDNA that served as material.

Germline V gene lookup returns CDR1 LNHDA and CDR2 SQIVND (reference sequence). The CDR3 runs to 15 residues. V lost 8 bases to trimming and J lost 0 bases, with 14 bases between them. Some clones are missing from TCRdb's copy, which holds only in-frame ones; the method was immunoSEQ multiplex PCR. The sample lists roughly 200,000 clones; approximately 82% were seen once. This chain uses TRBV19 with TRBJ1-3; D is possibly TRBD1 (5 bases). Sequenced: peripheral blood. This TCR derives from a man aged 35-49 years with active or convalescent COVID-19. CDR3 amino acids: CASAPQAYSGNTIYF. The CDR3 nucleotides read TGTGCCAGTGCACCACAGGCCTACTCTGGAAACACCATATATTTT.